The 9 T cell receptor beta chains below come from one sample, sequenced in a study of identical twins (dated by TCRdb to about 2016). Library prep was done by 5' RACE. TCRdb names Illumina HiSeq 2000 as the instrument used. TCRdb itself trimmed the public reads at Q25 with fastp, ran MiXCR and retained productive beta chains. Every CDR3 protein is listed once, alongside the most common genes and DNA of its rows. Present in this sample are 450,000 to 650,000 distinct CDR3 sequences, nearly 15% of which were seen just once. The ten biggest clones cover 0.44% of the sample. These data were also reused for a study on yellow fever vaccine responses in identical twins.

Sequenced input: CD4+ T cells sorted from blood. These receptor sequences come from a young woman in good health.

The sample holds a few counts of this clonotype. J is TRBJ2-2 and V is TRBV5-1; D is undetermined. Trimming pared 1 base from V and 1 base from J, leaving 5 bases between. Per the germline V gene, CDR1 is SGHRS and CDR2 is YFSETQ. The CDR3 totals 14 residues. CDR3 DNA: TGCGCCAGCAGCTTGTTCGGGAACACCGGGGAGCTGTTTTTT. Encoded protein: CASSLFGNTGELFF.

This clonotype was detected a few times. The chain carries TRBV24-1 and TRBJ2-2; the D is unclear. Trimming took off 7 bases at V and 1 base at J, with 15 bases between the two ends. From germline, CDR1 is KGHDR and CDR2 SFDVKD. The CDR3 has 16 amino acids. Here the CDR3 reads CATSPAGRRNTGELFF. The CDR3 bases are TGTGCCACCAGCCCCGCCGGACGGAGGAACACCGGGGAGCTGTTTTTT.

This clonotype was counted ten times or more. The chain has TRBV12-3 or TRBV12-4 and TRBJ1-1; maybe TRBD1 (5 bases). CDR3 length equals 14 residues. Trimming removed 5 bases from V and 0 bases from J, with 10 bases in between. CDR3 in DNA: TGTGCCAGCAGTGTCGACAGATTGAACACTGAAGCTTTCTTT. Translating gives CASSVDRLNTEAFF.

In its sample, this clonotype was seen a few times. The V call is TRBV10-1, the J call TRBJ2-3; TRBD2 is a possible D gene (6 bases). The CDR3 sequence is 17 residues long. Trimming removed 4 bases at V and 2 bases at J, with 19 bases between. The germline CDR1 and CDR2 sequences are WNHNN and SYGVQD (reference sequence). In nucleotides, the CDR3 is TGCGCCAGCAGTGGCCCACCTGCTAGCGTCCCCACAGATACGCAGTATTTT. Protein sequence: CASSGPPASVPTDTQYF.

CDR3: CASSKSRKSYNEQFF. The CDR3 DNA reads TGCGCCAGCAGCAAATCCCGAAAGTCCTACAATGAGCAGTTCTTC. The rearrangement joins TRBV5-1 to TRBJ2-1; unclear D gene. V dropped 4 bases and J dropped 1 base, with 12 bases sitting between them. This CDR3 region has 15 residues. The V gene's germline CDR1 is SGHRS and CDR2 YFSETQ.

The chain combines TRBV7-9 with TRBJ1-1; tentatively, D is TRBD1 (6 bases). Trimming pared 2 bases from V and 6 bases from J, leaving 10 bases between. There are 13 residues in the CDR3. Germline V gene lookup returns CDR1 SEHNR and CDR2 FQNEAQ (reference sequence). As DNA, the CDR3 is TGTGCCAGCAGCTTACAGGGGACCTCTGAAGCTTTCTTT. Its protein product is CASSLQGTSEAFF. Variable domain in full (rest from reference TRBV7-9 and TRBJ1-1): DTGVSQNPRHKITKRGQNVTFRCDPISEHNRLYWYRQTLGQGPEFLTYFQNEAQLEKSRLLSDRFSAERPKGSFSTLEIQRTEQGDSAMYLCASSLQGTSEAFFGQGTRLTVV.

This clonotype occurred a few times. The chain employs TRBV18 and TRBJ2-7; 11 nucleotides match TRBD1. Per germline, CDR1 KGHSH and CDR2 LQKENI. Trimming at V came to 4 bases and at J to 4 bases, leaving 3 bases not matched to a gene. This CDR3 has 14 amino acids. This CDR3 reads CASSQGQGAYEQYV. CDR3 coding DNA: TGTGCCAGCTCACAAGGACAGGGGGCATACGAGCAGTACGTC.

This clonotype was seen at least ten times. The chain carries TRBV12-3 or TRBV12-4 and TRBJ2-3; D gene unclear. This CDR3 region has 16 residues. The V end was cut by 6 bases, the J end by 4 bases, with 20 bases between. The CDR3 DNA reads TGTGCCAGCAGATCCCGACCTGAAGGAAGCGCAGATACGCAGTATTTT. It encodes CASRSRPEGSADTQYF.

This clonotype occurred many times. The rearrangement joins TRBV6-6 to TRBJ1-2; TRBD1 aligns across 7 bases. CDR1 is MNHNY, CDR2 SVGAGI, per germline (reference sequence). The trim removed 3 bases at V and 8 bases at J, leaving 6 bases unmatched. The CDR3 extends over 13 amino acids. The chain's CDR3 is CASSYPGGYGYTF. The CDR3 DNA reads as TGTGCCAGCAGTTATCCAGGGGGGTACGGCTACACCTTC.